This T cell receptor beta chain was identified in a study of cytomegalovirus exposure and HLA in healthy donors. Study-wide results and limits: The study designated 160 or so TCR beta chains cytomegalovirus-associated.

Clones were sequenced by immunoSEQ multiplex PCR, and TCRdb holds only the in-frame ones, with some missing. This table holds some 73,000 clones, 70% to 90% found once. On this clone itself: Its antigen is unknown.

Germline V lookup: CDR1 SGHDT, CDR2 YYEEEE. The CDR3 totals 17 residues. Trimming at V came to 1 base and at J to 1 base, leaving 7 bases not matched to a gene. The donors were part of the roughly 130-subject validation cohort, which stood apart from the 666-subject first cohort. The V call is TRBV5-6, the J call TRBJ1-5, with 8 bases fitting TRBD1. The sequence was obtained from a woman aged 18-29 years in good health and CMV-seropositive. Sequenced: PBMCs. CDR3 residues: CASSLWRQGTSNQPQHF. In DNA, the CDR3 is TGTGCCAGCAGCTTGTGGAGACAGGGGACCAGCAATCAGCCCCAGCATTTT.